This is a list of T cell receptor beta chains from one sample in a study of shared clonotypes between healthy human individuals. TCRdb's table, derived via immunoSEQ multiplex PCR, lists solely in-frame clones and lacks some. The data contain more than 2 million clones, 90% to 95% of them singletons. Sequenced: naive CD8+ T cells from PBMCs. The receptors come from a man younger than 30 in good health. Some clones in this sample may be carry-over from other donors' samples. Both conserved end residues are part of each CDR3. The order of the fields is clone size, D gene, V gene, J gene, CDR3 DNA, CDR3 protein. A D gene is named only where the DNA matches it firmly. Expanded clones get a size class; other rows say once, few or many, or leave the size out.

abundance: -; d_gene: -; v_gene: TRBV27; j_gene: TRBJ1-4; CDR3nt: TGTGCCACCCGCTGGGGGCCAGGTGAAAAACTGTTTTTT; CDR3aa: CATRWGPGEKLFF
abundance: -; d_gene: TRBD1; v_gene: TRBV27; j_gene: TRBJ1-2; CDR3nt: TGTGCCAGCAGTGTGACAGGGGCCACTAACTATGGCTACACCTTC; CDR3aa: CASSVTGATNYGYTF
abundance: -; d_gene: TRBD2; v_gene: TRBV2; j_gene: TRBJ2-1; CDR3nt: TGTGCCAGCAGTGGGCCCCCTAGCGGGAACCTACGCTCCTACAATGAGCAGTTCTTC; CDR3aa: CASSGPPSGNLRSYNEQFF
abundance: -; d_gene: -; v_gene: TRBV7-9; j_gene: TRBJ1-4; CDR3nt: TGTGCCAGCAGCTTAGCTTCGGAAGCCTGGGAAAAACTGTTTTTT; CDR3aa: CASSLASEAWEKLFF
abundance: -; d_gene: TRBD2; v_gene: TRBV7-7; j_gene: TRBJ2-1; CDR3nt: TGTGCCAGCAGCAAGGGACTATCCCCCTACAATGAGCAGTTCTTC; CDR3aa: CASSKGLSPYNEQFF
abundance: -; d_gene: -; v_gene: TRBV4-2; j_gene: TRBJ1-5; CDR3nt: TGTGCCAGCAGCGCACAGGTAAATCAGCCCCAGCATTTT; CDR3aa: CASSAQVNQPQHF
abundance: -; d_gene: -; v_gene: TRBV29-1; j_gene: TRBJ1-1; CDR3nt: TGCAGCGTTGACTCCGCCAGGGTGAACACTGAAGCTTTCTTT; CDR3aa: CSVDSARVNTEAFF
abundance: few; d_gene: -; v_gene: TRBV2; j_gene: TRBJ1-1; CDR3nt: TGTGCCAGCAGTGGCCCGGTTAACACTGAAGCTTTCTTT; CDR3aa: CASSGPVNTEAFF
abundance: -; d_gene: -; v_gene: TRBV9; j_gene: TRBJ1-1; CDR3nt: TGTGCCAGCAGCGTAGTAGCGGGGAGTAACACTGAAGCTTTCTTT; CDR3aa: CASSVVAGSNTEAFF
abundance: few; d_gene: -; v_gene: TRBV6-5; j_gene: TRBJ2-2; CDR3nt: TGTGCCAGCAGTTCCGAAGCCGGGGAGCTGTTTTTT; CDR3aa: CASSSEAGELFF